The present T cell receptor beta chain was sequenced within a study of blood T cells in healthy people across ages. PCR was performed a second time for about 7 to 11 cycles using a sample-barcoded 5' primer and a J-beta primer mix. TCRdb processed the 5' RACE reads anew with MiXCR; each CDR3 protein has one entry. The repertoire has roughly 1.5 million distinct CDR3 sequences, about 45% of them found once; the top ten carry about 4%. The V end lost 1 base, the J end lost 5 bases, and 24 bases lay between the germline ends. This CDR3 spans 18 amino acids. CDR1 is DFQATT, CDR2 SNEGSKA, per germline (reference sequence).

The chain joins TRBV20-1 to TRBJ2-1; D tentatively fits TRBD1 or TRBD2 (5 bases each). The source of this sequence is a woman between 18 and 29 years old in good health. The sequenced material came from blood. CDR3 sequence reads: CSARVRASRVALDNEQFF. CDR3 nucleotides: TGCAGTGCTAGAGTACGCGCTAGCAGGGTGGCACTAGACAATGAGCAGTTCTTC.